This T cell receptor beta chain was sequenced during a study of OX40 agonist ivuxolimab in advanced cancers. Study context: Prior checkpoint blockade (anti-PD-1, anti-PD-L1 or anti-CTLA-4) was permitted; 40% had it. Partial responses were seen in three patients, one with hepatocellular carcinoma and two with cutaneous melanoma. Broader study findings: Expanded peripheral T cell antigen specificity was not determined.

Germline assignment: CDR1 WNHNN and CDR2 SYGVQD (reference sequence). The CDR3 consists of 17 residues. J lost 8 bases, V lost 6 bases, and 21 bases had no gene match. In the case of this clone: What it recognizes is unknown.

Using immunoSEQ multiplex PCR, the repertoire was profiled, and TCRdb retains in-frame clones only, with some absent. The sample holds over 55,000 clones, about nine tenths seen once. Autoimmune disease history or systemic immunosuppression disqualified patients. The chain has TRBV10-1 and TRBJ1-2; the match to TRBD1 covers 7 bases. The sample consisted of CD4+ or CD8+ T cells sorted from blood, taken in a trial of the OX40 agonist ivuxolimab. This sequence originates from an adult with an advanced solid tumor such as melanoma, head and neck, liver or kidney cancer. The CDR3 is CASREQGGKYLLWGYTF. CDR3 bases: TGCGCCAGCAGAGAGCAGGGGGGCAAATACCTCCTCTGGGGCTACACCTTC.